One sample yielded the 23 T cell receptor beta chains listed below, sequenced in a study of early T cells in non-severe SARS-CoV-2 infection. TCRdb reprocessed the 5' RACE reads with MiXCR, giving one entry per CDR3 protein. Of more than 80,000 distinct CDR3 sequences in the sample, roughly an eighth were seen once. Sequences were obtained from whole blood. These TCRs come from an adult who was a healthcare worker with PCR-confirmed SARS-CoV-2 infection or an uninfected control (not recorded which).

This clonotype was counted only a few times. The chain joins TRBV20-1 to TRBJ2-4; D unresolved. CDR3 length: 15 residues. Germline-derived CDR1 and CDR2 are DFQATT and SNEGSKA (reference sequence). V lost 6 bases and J lost 3, with 18 bases in between. CDR3 protein: CSAVPSPTGKNIQYF. In nucleotides, the CDR3 is TGCAGTGCAGTCCCATCCCCGACGGGCAAAAACATTCAGTACTTC.

There are many counts of this clonotype. The rearrangement links TRBV12-3 or TRBV12-4 to TRBJ1-2; a possible D gene is TRBD1 (5 bases). This CDR3 is built from 14 residues. The germline V and J ends were trimmed by 3 bases and 4 bases, with 12 bases remaining between them. As DNA, the CDR3 is TGTGCCAGCAGTTTGAACGAGGGGTCCTATGGCTACACCTTC. Protein sequence: CASSLNEGSYGYTF.

The chain uses TRBV6-5 and TRBJ2-5; a weak D match, TRBD1 (5 bases). Germline V CDR1 and CDR2: MNHEY, SVGAGI. This CDR3 has 14 amino acids. V lost 3 bases and J lost 2, with 10 bases in between. The chain's CDR3 is CASSYSGSQETQYF. The CDR3 DNA follows: TGTGCCAGCAGTTATTCAGGGTCGCAAGAGACCCAGTACTTC.

In this sample, this clonotype turned up many times. This sequence joins TRBV10-3 and TRBJ2-4; D gene unclear. V lost 2 bases to trimming and J lost 4 bases, with 3 bases between them. The germline gives CDR1 ENHRY, CDR2 SYGVKD. The CDR3 extends over 12 amino acids. The CDR3 region is CAISEPKNIQYF. In DNA form, the CDR3 reads TGTGCCATCAGTGAGCCGAAAAACATTCAGTACTTC.

This clonotype was observed a handful of times. The chain joins TRBV11-2 to TRBJ2-2, with 9 bases fitting TRBD1. Germline CDR1 SGHAT, CDR2 FQNNGV. The ends lost 5 bases at V and 5 bases at J; junction bases unmatched: 9. There are 16 residues in the CDR3. CDR3 amino acids: CASSRQQGAGTGELFF. In DNA, the CDR3 is TGTGCCAGCAGCCGACAACAGGGGGCGGGAACCGGGGAGCTGTTTTTT.

Note on this clonotype: A much larger clone differs from this one at a single base, so this may be a read error. The rearrangement joins TRBV6-2 or TRBV6-3 to TRBJ2-1; the D is unclear. Per the germline V gene, CDR1 is MNHEY and CDR2 is SVGEGT. The CDR3 spans 16 residues. This chain's CDR3 is CTSSPLEIRRSNEQFF. Here the CDR3 DNA reads TGTACCAGCAGCCCCCTTGAAATACGACGGTCCAATGAGCAGTTCTTC.

This rearrangement joins TRBV27 to TRBJ2-5, with D perhaps matching TRBD1 (5 bases). Germline-derived CDR1 and CDR2 are MNHEY and SMNVEV (reference sequence). The CDR3 runs to 13 residues. V was clipped by 5 bases and J by 5 bases, with 12 bases between them. This CDR3 reads CASSRWGRETQYF. CDR3 sequence (DNA): TGTGCCAGCAGTCGTTGGGGCCGGGAGACCCAGTACTTC.

V usage is TRBV6-1 and J usage is TRBJ1-6; TRBD1 might be the D (6 bases). The germline gives CDR1 MNHNS, CDR2 SASEGT. V lost 4 bases and J 3 bases, leaving 10 bases between the germline ends. The CDR3 covers 15 residues. Here the CDR3 DNA reads TGTGCCAGCAGTGCAGCGACAGGCTATAATTCACCCCTCCACTTT. This sequence encodes CASSAATGYNSPLHF.

This clonotype showed up just a few times. The rearrangement links TRBV29-1 to TRBJ2-1; no firm D call. The CDR3 loop spans 10 amino acids. Germline CDR1 reads SQVTM; CDR2 reads ANQGSEA. V gave up 4 bases and J gave up 7 bases, with 5 bases separating them. CDR3 in amino acids: CSVANNEQFF. As DNA, the CDR3 is TGCAGCGTTGCTAATAATGAGCAGTTCTTC.

The rearrangement links TRBV5-1 to TRBJ2-1; D might be TRBD1 (6 bases). Germline lookup yields CDR1 SGHRS and CDR2 YFSETQ. Trimming shortened V by 4 bases and J by 0 bases, and 20 bases separated the two germline ends. The CDR3 length is 18 residues. The CDR3 nucleotides are TGCGCCAGCAGCCCAGGGGTAGGCGGGCGTCCCTCCTACAATGAGCAGTTCTTC. It translates to CASSPGVGGRPSYNEQFF.

In its sample, this clonotype was seen many times. The chain uses TRBV11-2 and TRBJ1-1; D uncertain. From germline, CDR1 is SGHAT and CDR2 FQNNGV. The V gene lost 5 bases and the J gene lost 1 base, with 14 bases spanning the gap. The CDR3 has 15 amino acids. The CDR3 is CASSLRQVSNTEAFF. CDR3 in DNA: TGTGCCAGCAGCCTACGGCAGGTCTCGAACACTGAAGCTTTCTTT. The variable domain in full, with the rest retrieved from reference TRBV11-2 and TRBJ1-1, is EAGVAQSPRYKIIEKRQSVAFWCNPISGHATLYWYQQILGQGPKLLIQFQNNGVVDDSQLPKDRFSAERLKGVDSTLKIQPAKLEDSAVYLCASSLRQVSNTEAFFGQGTRLTVV.

There are many counts of this clonotype. This chain connects TRBV3-1 to TRBJ1-6; TRBD1 matches 9 bases. Trimming cost V 4 bases and J 8 bases; bases outside gene matches: 6. The CDR3 runs to 15 residues. Germline CDR1 is LGHDT and CDR2 is YNNKEL (reference sequence). The CDR3 DNA reads as TGTGCCAGCAGCCGGGGACAGGGAAGGGATTCACCCCTCCACTTT. Translating it yields CASSRGQGRDSPLHF.

This clonotype was counted at least ten times. The CDR3, as DNA: TGTGCCAGCAGCCAAGTTCGGATAGGACGGGGTTATGGCTACACCTTC. It yields the protein CASSQVRIGRGYGYTF. The chain uses TRBV11-2 and TRBJ1-2, with no clear D. This CDR3 has 16 residues. Trimming stripped 5 bases from V and 5 bases from J, with 21 bases between. Germline-derived CDR1 and CDR2 are SGHAT and FQNNGV.

This clonotype was observed a handful of times. The rearrangement uses TRBV10-3 and TRBJ1-4; TRBD1 matches at 7 bases. With 6 bases clipped from V and 4 bases from J, the junction kept 5 bases outside the gene matches. The CDR3 is 14 residues long. Per the germline V gene, CDR1 is ENHRY and CDR2 is SYGVKD. For the CDR3, the DNA is TGTGCCATCAGCCGGGACAGTAGTAATGAAAAACTGTTTTTT. Amino acids: CAISRDSSNEKLFF.

This clonotype turned up a few times. V usage is TRBV4-3 and J usage is TRBJ2-2; D may be TRBD1 or TRBD2 (5 bases each). Germline CDR1 and CDR2: LGHNA and YSLEER. V dropped 1 base and J dropped 6 bases, with 9 bases sitting between them. This CDR3 spans 14 amino acids. The DNA of the CDR3 is TGCGCCAGCAGCCAAGGGGACCGAGCCGGGGAGCTGTTTTTT. Translating it yields CASSQGDRAGELFF.

V gene TRBV19 combines with J gene TRBJ1-5; D call uncertain. This CDR3 is built from 14 residues. Germline CDR1 is LNHDA and CDR2 is SQIVND (reference sequence). With 5 bases removed from V and 5 bases from J, the gap between germline ends came to 13 bases. In nucleotides, the CDR3 is TGTGCCAGTAGTGCCCAATCCACAGATCAGCCCCAGCATTTT. It yields the protein CASSAQSTDQPQHF.

As regards this clonotype: Just one base apart from a much larger clone, this may be a read error. The genes are TRBV3-2 and TRBJ2-7. TRBV3-2 is labeled a pseudogene. The CDR3 totals 14 residues. The CDR3 DNA reads TGTGCCAGCAGCTCTGAACAGACGAGGTACGAGCAGTACTTC. Its protein is CASSSEQTRYEQYF.

A few counts support this clonotype. CDR3 amino acids: CASSLVRWNEQFF. In nucleotides, the CDR3 is TGTGCCAGCAGCCTAGTAAGATGGAATGAGCAGTTCTTC. J is TRBJ2-1 and V is TRBV27; D uncertain. The germline gives CDR1 MNHEY, CDR2 SMNVEV (reference sequence). This CDR3 is built from 13 residues. Trimming took 6 bases from V and 7 from J, leaving 13 bases between them.

This clonotype has only a few counts. V usage is TRBV11-2 and J usage is TRBJ2-2, with TRBD1 matching over 11 bases. V lost 5 bases and J lost 7; bases outside the gene matches: 9. The CDR3 is 16 residues long. CDR1 SGHAT and CDR2 FQNNGV come from the germline V gene. CDR3 amino acids: CASSPRTGGANGELFF. As DNA, the CDR3 is TGTGCCAGCAGCCCCAGGACAGGGGGCGCCAACGGGGAGCTGTTTTTT. Full variable domain (remainder filled in from reference TRBV11-2 and TRBJ2-2): EAGVAQSPRYKIIEKRQSVAFWCNPISGHATLYWYQQILGQGPKLLIQFQNNGVVDDSQLPKDRFSAERLKGVDSTLKIQPAKLEDSAVYLCASSPRTGGANGELFFGEGSRLTVL.

This clonotype appeared many times. V gene TRBV10-3 combines with J gene TRBJ1-2, with D unclear. Germline V gives CDR1 ENHRY, CDR2 SYGVKD. This CDR3 contains 13 residues. Trimming removed 2 bases from V and 2 bases from J, with 6 bases in between. CDR3 DNA: TGTGCCATCAGTGAGACACTGAACTATGGCTACACCTTC. Its protein product is CAISETLNYGYTF.

This clonotype was counted only a few times. CDR3 nucleotide sequence: TGTGCCAGCAGCCTACTCCCCGTATCAAATAATTCACCCCTCCACTTT. The encoded protein is CASSLLPVSNNSPLHF. The chain employs TRBV11-2 and TRBJ1-6; D remains ambiguous. This CDR3 spans 16 amino acids. Trimming stripped 5 bases from V and 5 bases from J, with 16 bases between. Germline lookup yields CDR1 SGHAT and CDR2 FQNNGV.

This clonotype was found a few times. This chain connects TRBV20-1 to TRBJ2-3, with D perhaps matching TRBD2 (5 bases). Germline CDR1 DFQATT, CDR2 SNEGSKA (reference sequence). Trimming removed 0 bases from V and 4 bases from J, with 14 bases in between. This CDR3 is 15 amino acids long. In DNA, the CDR3 is TGCAGTGCTAGAGATCTCCAGCGGTCCGCAGATACGCAGTATTTT. This codes for CSARDLQRSADTQYF.

The gene calls are TRBV20-1 and TRBJ2-5; 13 nucleotides match TRBD2. J lost 4 bases, V lost 1 base, and 18 bases had no gene match. This CDR3 is built from 20 residues. Germline CDR1 reads DFQATT; CDR2 reads SNEGSKA (reference sequence). The CDR3 region is CSARVVPTSGGTTQRETQYF. The CDR3 DNA is TGCAGTGCTAGAGTCGTTCCGACTAGCGGGGGGACCACACAGCGAGAGACCCAGTACTTC.